This section outlines one TCR beta chain sequence together with its context. Its specificity is not known. In germline, CDR1 is SGHRS, CDR2 YFSETQ. V lost 2 bases, J lost 7 bases, and 9 bases stayed unmatched. The CDR3 covers 17 residues. The data were obtained in a study of siplizumab effects on memory and regulatory T cells. Whole-study results and caveats: Roughly 80-96% of proliferating clones (CD4+ or CD8+) could not be assigned a naive or memory phenotype. Greater diversity than memory cells seemed evident in naive T cells, which also appeared to be major alloresponse contributors.

The data were produced by immunoSEQ multiplex PCR, yet TCRdb's version contains in-frame clones alone and is incomplete. The sample includes about 100,000 clones, about 95% of them seen just once. Sequenced: non-Treg CD4+ T cells sorted from blood. The rearrangement links TRBV5-1 to TRBJ2-2; 12 nucleotides line up with TRBD2. The receptor was isolated from a human donor in good health. The DNA for the CDR3 is TGCGCCAGCAGCTTAACCCTAGCGGGAGGGCCCGGCGGGGAGCTGTTTTTT. Translation: CASSLTLAGGPGGELFF.